A selection of T cell receptor beta chains follows, all from one sample in a study of siplizumab effects on memory and regulatory T cells. TCRdb keeps only in-frame clones here, not all; method: immunoSEQ multiplex PCR. The table has 85,000 to 130,000 clones, roughly 94% seen once. Material for sequencing was Tregs sorted from blood. These TCRs come from a human donor in good health. The CDR3 runs from the conserved cysteine through the conserved F or W. The size entry is marked missing in some rows and otherwise reads once, few, many or a size class.

J gene: TRBJ2-7
V gene: TRBV11-1
clone size: NA
CDR3 protein: CASSLFPGSTYEQYF

J gene: TRBJ1-1
V gene: TRBV19
clone size: NA
CDR3 protein: CASTYDPGRSAFF

J gene: TRBJ2-2
V gene: TRBV29-1
clone size: NA
CDR3 protein: CSVPIGVSGELFF

J gene: TRBJ2-2
V gene: TRBV15
clone size: NA
CDR3 protein: CATSRFIQGRELFF

J gene: TRBJ2-6
V gene: TRBV7-2
clone size: NA
CDR3 protein: CASSLRVGRAISGANVLTF

J gene: TRBJ1-1
V gene: TRBV29-1
clone size: NA
CDR3 protein: CSVERESNTEAFF

J gene: TRBJ2-1
V gene: TRBV30
clone size: once
CDR3 protein: CAWNFGWVSYNEQFF

J gene: TRBJ2-7
V gene: TRBV10-3
clone size: NA
CDR3 protein: CAISEFSRIYEQYF

J gene: TRBJ2-7
V gene: TRBV28
clone size: NA
CDR3 protein: CASSSPARGAYEQYF

J gene: TRBJ2-1
V gene: TRBV10-3
clone size: NA
CDR3 protein: CAISGGLAYGEQFF

J gene: TRBJ2-1
V gene: TRBV19
clone size: NA
CDR3 protein: CASSLRDRGYVGNEQFF

J gene: TRBJ2-1
V gene: TRBV7-9
clone size: NA
CDR3 protein: CASSSDLPNEQFF

J gene: TRBJ2-7
V gene: TRBV20-1
clone size: NA
CDR3 protein: CSANFRYEQYF

J gene: TRBJ2-7
V gene: TRBV20-1
clone size: NA
CDR3 protein: CSATRNYEQYF

J gene: TRBJ2-5
V gene: TRBV11-3
clone size: NA
CDR3 protein: CASSLEGSGRETQYF

J gene: TRBJ2-3
V gene: TRBV7-9
clone size: NA
CDR3 protein: CASSHQTGGTDTQYF

J gene: TRBJ2-1
V gene: TRBV7-9
clone size: NA
CDR3 protein: CASSSLAGGNDNEQFF

J gene: TRBJ2-3
V gene: TRBV25-1
clone size: NA
CDR3 protein: CAGSGRGTDTQYF

J gene: TRBJ1-2
V gene: TRBV28
clone size: NA
CDR3 protein: CASSLSGGTGGDGYTF

J gene: TRBJ2-7
V gene: TRBV7-8
clone size: NA
CDR3 protein: CASSLVLGLAEGDEQYF

J gene: TRBJ1-1
V gene: TRBV5-1
clone size: NA
CDR3 protein: CASSLLTGEAFF

J gene: TRBJ2-7
V gene: TRBV27
clone size: NA
CDR3 protein: CASSPSFVGVLYEQYF

J gene: TRBJ2-5
V gene: TRBV29-1
clone size: NA
CDR3 protein: CSAFSQRETQYF

J gene: TRBJ2-7
V gene: TRBV5-1
clone size: NA
CDR3 protein: CASTYNPVQGGFYEQYF

J gene: TRBJ1-2
V gene: TRBV18
clone size: NA
CDR3 protein: CASSLYGAGANGYTF

J gene: TRBJ2-7
V gene: TRBV14
clone size: NA
CDR3 protein: CASSQPGQESLYEQYF

J gene: TRBJ2-2
V gene: TRBV27
clone size: NA
CDR3 protein: CASSLWAGGGFRELFF

J gene: TRBJ2-1
V gene: TRBV27
clone size: NA
CDR3 protein: CASRGLGKEGKQFF

J gene: TRBJ2-3
V gene: TRBV7-8
clone size: NA
CDR3 protein: CASSSGAGPGTDTQYF

J gene: TRBJ2-7
V gene: TRBV18
clone size: NA
CDR3 protein: CASSRTSGSGSYEQYF

J gene: TRBJ1-2
V gene: TRBV4-1
clone size: NA
CDR3 protein: CASSQDVRQNYGYTF

J gene: TRBJ2-1
V gene: TRBV29-1
clone size: NA
CDR3 protein: CSGRTYNEQFF

J gene: TRBJ2-2
V gene: TRBV30
clone size: NA
CDR3 protein: CAWKGEGFIYSGELFF

J gene: TRBJ1-2
V gene: TRBV2
clone size: NA
CDR3 protein: CASTQGGSTNYGYTF

J gene: TRBJ2-3
V gene: TRBV11-1
clone size: NA
CDR3 protein: CASSLGRATDTQYF

J gene: TRBJ2-7
V gene: TRBV27
clone size: NA
CDR3 protein: CASSLRDEQYF

J gene: TRBJ2-1
V gene: TRBV5-8
clone size: NA
CDR3 protein: CASSWLVVNEQFF

J gene: TRBJ1-3
V gene: TRBV18
clone size: NA
CDR3 protein: CASSPDVRSGNTIYF

J gene: TRBJ2-7
V gene: TRBV5-1
clone size: NA
CDR3 protein: CASSVSGTAYQQYF

J gene: TRBJ2-6
V gene: TRBV11-2
clone size: once
CDR3 protein: CASSAGANVLTF

J gene: TRBJ2-6
V gene: TRBV19
clone size: NA
CDR3 protein: CASRTQGGSGANVLTF

J gene: TRBJ2-7
V gene: TRBV11-2
clone size: NA
CDR3 protein: CASSLGDMRNEQYF

J gene: TRBJ2-7
V gene: TRBV2
clone size: NA
CDR3 protein: CASRQNTYEQYF

J gene: TRBJ1-2
V gene: TRBV10-1
clone size: few
CDR3 protein: CASSRDRLRYTF

J gene: TRBJ1-1
V gene: TRBV6-1
clone size: NA
CDR3 protein: CASSTGITEAFF

J gene: TRBJ2-5
V gene: TRBV30
clone size: NA
CDR3 protein: CAWSVLLETQYF

J gene: TRBJ2-1
V gene: TRBV15
clone size: NA
CDR3 protein: CATSSPGHSGPSYNEQFF

J gene: TRBJ2-1
V gene: TRBV6-4
clone size: NA
CDR3 protein: CASSSGSSYNEQFF

J gene: TRBJ2-7
V gene: TRBV28
clone size: NA
CDR3 protein: CASTYGGHLYEQYF

J gene: TRBJ2-6
V gene: TRBV6-6
clone size: NA
CDR3 protein: CASMPRHSGANVLTF

J gene: TRBJ2-3
V gene: TRBV19
clone size: NA
CDR3 protein: CASSSYRGTDTQYF

J gene: TRBJ2-7
V gene: TRBV5-4
clone size: NA
CDR3 protein: CASSVQLAGPYEQYF

J gene: TRBJ2-1
V gene: TRBV12-2
clone size: NA
CDR3 protein: CASRSEGQGASNEQFF

J gene: TRBJ2-7
V gene: TRBV9
clone size: NA
CDR3 protein: CASSVRAGGPLTTYEQYF